This T cell receptor (beta chain) was found in a study of cytomegalovirus exposure and HLA in healthy donors (dated by TCRdb to 2015 to 2018). The study in broad terms: The roughly 700 repertoires of the first cohort and the roughly 120 validation repertoires were produced on the same platform, according to a later analysis. The study was designed to test whether signatures of past pathogen exposure could be identified by cataloging public T cell receptors. In addition to the first cohort of several hundred subjects, a separate validation cohort of approximately 130 different subjects was used. To predict cytomegalovirus infection status, the study combined high-throughput TCR immunosequencing, statistical association of individual TCRs with disease status, and machine learning. Here is what the overall study found, with its caveats: The classifier was reported to diagnose cytomegalovirus status with high specificity and sensitivity in both the original cohort and the validation cohort. A later analysis lacked HLA typing for the validation cohort, so it scored co-occurrence in that cohort across all 110 or so repertoires. The study listed approximately 160 TCR beta chains as associated with cytomegalovirus. While some public TCRs were present in many individuals, most TCR sequences turned up only very rarely across donors. In vitro tests confirmed that a few of the cytomegalovirus-associated TCR beta chains recognize cytomegalovirus antigens. A later analysis found that TCRs clustered in the first cohort also tended to co-occur in the 95 to 150 validation repertoires, with 90% to 95% of cluster scores above 0. According to the authors, the approach could potentially be generalized to other disease states and immunological phenotypes.

The germline V gene provides CDR1 SGHAT and CDR2 FQNNGV. Trimming removed 4 bases from V and 7 bases from J, leaving 17 bases between the germline ends. The CDR3 sequence holds 14 residues, the cysteine and phenylalanine included. The entry retains the CDR3 DNA only, 42 bases that are in frame from base 1. The library was built by means of the immunoSEQ multiplex PCR assay. In the authors' own workflow: A statistical classification framework was built for diagnosing cytomegalovirus status from the catalog of TCR beta chain sequences. The clones in this table, taken by TCRdb from immuneACCESS, are in-frame only. Not every clone is retained; where verified, under half of the shortfall comes from an unresolved V gene, and the cause of the rest is unknown. The V and J calls and clone size were taken over from that table, and D and trimming were inferred from the DNA. This sample is represented by around 130,000 clones; around nine tenths of them were singletons. The ten biggest clones cover approximately 1.3% of the sample.

In the case of this clone: Its antigen is still unknown. Nothing much larger sits one base from this clone, and base qualities are not available.

Donors formed part of the validation cohort, which comprised 95 to 150 subjects and was distinct from the first cohort of under 850 subjects. Recombination linked TRBV11-2 to TRBJ2-7, with no confidently assigned D gene. The receptor comes from a man aged 25-45 years in good health and CMV-seronegative. Material: PBMCs. The DNA sequence reads TGTGCCAGCAGCTCCAGCGATATTAGTTTGGAGCAGTACTTC. The encoded protein is CASSSSDISLEQYF. Beyond the CDR3, the reference TRBV11-2 and TRBJ2-7 genes provide the residues; the full variable domain reads: EAGVAQSPRYKIIEKRQSVAFWCNPISGHATLYWYQQILGQGPKLLIQFQNNGVVDDSQLPKDRFSAERLKGVDSTLKIQPAKLEDSAVYLCASSSSDISLEQYFGPGTRLTVT.